Each of the 14 T cell receptor beta chains below was sequenced from the same sample in a study of response to subunit inactivated influenza vaccine. TCRdb called the RT-PCR reads again in MiXCR, with one record for every CDR3 protein. The sample has under 550,000 distinct CDR3 sequences; roughly 7.6% are singletons. Source: PBMCs from blood, taken around 2 years after vaccination. The receptors here all came from a man between 50 and 69 years old who received an inactivated influenza vaccine.

The chain is built from TRBV18 and TRBJ2-1; TRBD2 agrees at 7 bases. J gave up 0 bases and V 4 bases, and 9 bases lay outside the gene matches. Germline-derived CDR1 and CDR2 are KGHSH and LQKENI. The CDR3 consists of 17 residues. CDR3 DNA: TGTGCCAGCTCACGCTTAACTAGCGAAACCTCCTACAATGAGCAGTTCTTC. The encoded protein is CASSRLTSETSYNEQFF.

This clonotype has a handful of counts. The chain uses TRBV18 and TRBJ1-4; TRBD1 might be the D (6 bases). Germline values: CDR1 KGHSH, CDR2 LQKENI. The CDR3 totals 14 residues. The V end lost 3 bases, the J end lost 7 bases, and 12 bases lay between the germline ends. The CDR3 nucleotides are TGTGCCAGCTCACCCCGGGACACCGGTGAAAAACTGTTTTTT. Its protein is CASSPRDTGEKLFF.

This clonotype has a handful of counts. This chain connects TRBV5-1 to TRBJ1-5; D call uncertain. Germline lookup yields CDR1 SGHRS and CDR2 YFSETQ. This CDR3 is built from 15 residues. V lost 4 bases, J lost 1 base, and 12 bases lay in between. The CDR3 DNA reads as TGCGCCAGCAGCCAGGACGGTTGGAGCAATCAGCCCCAGCATTTT. Residues: CASSQDGWSNQPQHF.

The rearrangement links TRBV2 to TRBJ2-7; 10 nucleotides align to TRBD2. J was trimmed by 4 bases and V by 1 base; bases with no gene match: 4. CDR3 length: 15 residues. Per the germline V gene, CDR1 is SNHLY and CDR2 is FYNNEI. CDR3 protein: CASSEVVGLAYEQYF. In DNA, the CDR3 is TGTGCCAGCAGTGAAGTTGTGGGACTAGCGTACGAGCAGTACTTC.

This clonotype appeared a few times. This chain connects TRBV20-1 to TRBJ2-3; 7 bases are a match to TRBD2. After removal of 1 base from V and 1 base from J, the junction contained 8 bases not matched to a gene. CDR3 length: 16 residues. Germline assignment: CDR1 DFQATT and CDR2 SNEGSKA (reference sequence). The CDR3 nucleotides are TGCAGTGCTAGAGTTTTGGCGGGAGATGGCACAGATACGCAGTATTTT. This gives the protein CSARVLAGDGTDTQYF.

This clonotype was counted many times. The chain employs TRBV5-1 and TRBJ2-3; 8 bases fit TRBD1. Trimming removed 4 bases from V and 4 bases from J; junction bases left unmatched: 11. There are 16 residues in the CDR3. Germline CDR1 SGHRS, CDR2 YFSETQ. The CDR3 region has the DNA TGCGCCAGCAGCGCCGGACAGGGAAAGGGTGCAGATACGCAGTATTTT. Protein sequence: CASSAGQGKGADTQYF.

The chain uses TRBV20-1 and TRBJ2-1; TRBD2 matches at 8 bases. J was trimmed by 4 bases and V by 0 bases; bases with no gene match: 8. CDR1 is DFQATT, CDR2 SNEGSKA, per germline (reference sequence). This CDR3 has 16 amino acids. The DNA for the CDR3 is TGCAGTGCTAGAGATTCAGTACTAGCGGAATACAATGAGCAGTTCTTC. As protein: CSARDSVLAEYNEQFF.

The V call is TRBV9, the J call TRBJ2-5; 7 bases are a match to TRBD1. The CDR3 is made up of 15 amino acids. Trimming took 7 bases from V and 0 from J; bases not matched to a gene: 9. CDR1 is SGDLS, CDR2 YYNGEE, per germline. DNA for the CDR3: TGTGCCAGCTCGACAGGGTGGGTCGACCAAGAGACCCAGTACTTC. Translated, it gives CASSTGWVDQETQYF.

This clonotype was observed many times. This chain's CDR3 is CSAIFYRAGANVLTF. DNA for the CDR3: TGCAGCGCTATATTCTACAGGGCTGGGGCCAACGTCCTGACTTTC. The V gene is TRBV29-1, the J gene TRBJ2-6; D might be TRBD1 (6 bases). Germline values: CDR1 SQVTM, CDR2 ANQGSEA. This CDR3 spans 15 amino acids. V was trimmed by 7 bases and J by 2 bases, leaving 15 bases between them.

The chain uses TRBV6-5 and TRBJ2-7; D is perhaps TRBD1 or TRBD2 (5 bases each). Trimming removed 0 bases at V and 0 bases at J, with 9 bases between. The germline gives CDR1 MNHEY, CDR2 SVGAGI. The CDR3 is 15 amino acids. CDR3 DNA: TGTGCCAGCAGTTACTCCAGGGAGCTCTCCTACGAGCAGTACTTC. It encodes CASSYSRELSYEQYF.

The rearrangement links TRBV20-1 to TRBJ2-5; 7 bases fit TRBD1. The germline V gene has CDR1 DFQATT and CDR2 SNEGSKA (reference sequence). V lost 3 bases, J lost 2 bases, and 6 bases stayed unmatched. CDR3 length: 14 amino acids. The CDR3 nucleotides read TGCAGTGCTAGCCTCCCGGGACAGCAAGAGACCCAGTACTTC. Amino acid sequence: CSASLPGQQETQYF.

V usage is TRBV7-2 and J usage is TRBJ2-1; unclear D gene. V lost 1 base, J lost 9 bases, and 10 bases lay in between. CDR3 size: 13 residues. In germline, CDR1 is SGHTA, CDR2 FQGNSA. The CDR3 DNA sequence: TGTGCCAGCAGCTTAGGGTTGGTTGGTGAGCAGTTCTTC. Protein product: CASSLGLVGEQFF.

In its sample, this clonotype was seen a few times. J is TRBJ1-6 and V is TRBV27; maybe TRBD1 (6 bases). The germline gives CDR1 MNHEY, CDR2 SMNVEV (reference sequence). Trimming cost V 6 bases and J 0 bases, with 6 bases left between them. CDR3 size: 14 residues. In DNA, the CDR3 is TGTGCCAGCAGGGACAGCTCCTATAATTCACCCCTCCACTTT. The encoded protein is CASRDSSYNSPLHF.

Concerning this clonotype: A much bigger clone sits one base away, suggesting this may be a read error. The chain carries TRBV6-1 and TRBJ2-1; D may be TRBD1 (6 bases). The CDR3 sequence is 14 residues long. The germline V gene has CDR1 MNHNS and CDR2 SASEGT. The CDR3 sequence is CASCPAGAYKEQFF. The CDR3 nucleotides read TGTGCCAGCTGCCCGGCAGGGGCCTACAAAGAGCAGTTCTTC.